A selection of T cell receptor beta chains follows, all from one sample in a study of prognosis after radiotherapy for stage I lung cancer. TCRdb re-derived calls from the multiplex PCR reads in MiXCR, one entry per CDR3 protein. This table holds nearly 35,000 distinct CDR3 sequences, roughly a third found once. The sequencing used PBMCs, collected before or after stereotactic body radiation therapy (not recorded which). Receptors originate from a donor aged 50 or older with non-small cell lung cancer. The CDR3 runs from the conserved cysteine through the conserved F or W. The order of the fields is V gene, J gene, D gene, clone size, CDR3 DNA, CDR3 protein. The D gene is left open where the match is weak. Clone size is not always given. Where it is, it says once, few, many or a class for expanded clones.

v_gene: TRBV7-3
j_gene: TRBJ1-2
d_gene: -
abundance: -
CDR3nt: TGTGCCAGCAGCCCCCTTTCCTTTGCAGGGAACTATGGCTACACCTTC
CDR3aa: CASSPLSFAGNYGYTF

v_gene: TRBV15
j_gene: TRBJ2-7
d_gene: TRBD1
abundance: many
CDR3nt: TGTGCCACCAGCAGTCGTACCGGGACAGGGTTGAGCGAGCAGTACTTC
CDR3aa: CATSSRTGTGLSEQYF

v_gene: TRBV7-2
j_gene: TRBJ2-2
d_gene: TRBD2
abundance: many
CDR3nt: TGTGCCAGCAGCTTAGATACTAGCGGGGGATTCGGGGAGCTGTTTTTT
CDR3aa: CASSLDTSGGFGELFF

v_gene: TRBV28
j_gene: TRBJ1-4
d_gene: TRBD1
abundance: many
CDR3nt: TGTGCCAGCAGTCGGACAGGCTTTGCAACTAATGAAAAACTGTTTTTT
CDR3aa: CASSRTGFATNEKLFF

v_gene: TRBV7-3
j_gene: TRBJ2-2
d_gene: -
abundance: -
CDR3nt: TGTGCCAGCAGCTCGTGGTACACCGGGGAGCTGTTTTTT
CDR3aa: CASSSWYTGELFF

v_gene: TRBV27
j_gene: TRBJ1-2
d_gene: TRBD1
abundance: medium-sized
CDR3nt: TGTGCCAGCAGTTTATCATGGGGCAGGGGGCCGGCTTCTGGCTACACCTTC
CDR3aa: CASSLSWGRGPASGYTF

v_gene: TRBV6-1
j_gene: TRBJ1-5
d_gene: -
abundance: -
CDR3nt: TGTGCCAGCAGTGAACGAGCAGGGATGGGTGTTTTGCCCCAGCATTTT
CDR3aa: CASSERAGMGVLPQHF

v_gene: TRBV10-3
j_gene: TRBJ2-3
d_gene: TRBD1
abundance: -
CDR3nt: TGTGCCATCAGTGCAGGGCAGGGGGCAGATACGCAGTATTTT
CDR3aa: CAISAGQGADTQYF

v_gene: TRBV3-1
j_gene: TRBJ1-6
d_gene: -
abundance: many
CDR3nt: TGTGCCAGCAGCCAAGAGGGGCAGGGGCTCTCACCCCTCCACTTT
CDR3aa: CASSQEGQGLSPLHF

v_gene: TRBV5-1
j_gene: TRBJ2-3
d_gene: -
abundance: many
CDR3nt: TGCGCCAGCAGCTTGGGGCTCTTAAGAACAGATACGCAGTATTTT
CDR3aa: CASSLGLLRTDTQYF

v_gene: TRBV10-2
j_gene: TRBJ2-3
d_gene: -
abundance: many
CDR3nt: TGCGCCAGCAGTGTAGTTGGCGGTACCACAGATACGCAGTATTTT
CDR3aa: CASSVVGGTTDTQYF

v_gene: TRBV11-3
j_gene: TRBJ1-1
d_gene: TRBD1
abundance: many
CDR3nt: TGTGCCAGCAGTCCCGGCCAAACAGGGGCCTCTGAAGCTTTCTTT
CDR3aa: CASSPGQTGASEAFF

v_gene: TRBV11-3
j_gene: TRBJ1-1
d_gene: -
abundance: many
CDR3nt: TGTGCCAGCAGTCGTAGCGGGGGCCTGAACACTGAAGCTTTCTTT
CDR3aa: CASSRSGGLNTEAFF

v_gene: TRBV20-1
j_gene: TRBJ2-7
d_gene: -
abundance: few
CDR3nt: TGCAGTGCTAGAGATGGGGCGGACTACGAGCAGTACTTC
CDR3aa: CSARDGADYEQYF

v_gene: TRBV19
j_gene: TRBJ1-5
d_gene: -
abundance: many
CDR3nt: TGTGCCAGTAGTACTAATAGCAATCAGCCCCAGCATTTT
CDR3aa: CASSTNSNQPQHF

v_gene: TRBV15
j_gene: TRBJ1-2
d_gene: TRBD1
abundance: -
CDR3nt: TGTGCCACCAGCATTAGGACAGGCTCCTATGGCTACACCTTC
CDR3aa: CATSIRTGSYGYTF

v_gene: TRBV10-3
j_gene: TRBJ1-3
d_gene: -
abundance: -
CDR3nt: TGTGCCATCAAGGGCACTAACTATGGAAACACCATATATTTT
CDR3aa: CAIKGTNYGNTIYF